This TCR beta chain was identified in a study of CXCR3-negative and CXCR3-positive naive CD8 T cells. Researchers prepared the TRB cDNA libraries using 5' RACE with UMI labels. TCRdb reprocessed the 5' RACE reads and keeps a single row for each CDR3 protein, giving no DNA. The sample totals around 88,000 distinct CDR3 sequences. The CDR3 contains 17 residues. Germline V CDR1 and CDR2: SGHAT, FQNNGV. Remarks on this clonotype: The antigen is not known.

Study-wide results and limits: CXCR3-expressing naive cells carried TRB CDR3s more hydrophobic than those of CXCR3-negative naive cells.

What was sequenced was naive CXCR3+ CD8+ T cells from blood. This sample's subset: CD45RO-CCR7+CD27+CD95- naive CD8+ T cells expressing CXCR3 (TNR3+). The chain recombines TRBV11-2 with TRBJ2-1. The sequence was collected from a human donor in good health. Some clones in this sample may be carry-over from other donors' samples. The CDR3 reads CASSSLEGNSAYNEQFF.